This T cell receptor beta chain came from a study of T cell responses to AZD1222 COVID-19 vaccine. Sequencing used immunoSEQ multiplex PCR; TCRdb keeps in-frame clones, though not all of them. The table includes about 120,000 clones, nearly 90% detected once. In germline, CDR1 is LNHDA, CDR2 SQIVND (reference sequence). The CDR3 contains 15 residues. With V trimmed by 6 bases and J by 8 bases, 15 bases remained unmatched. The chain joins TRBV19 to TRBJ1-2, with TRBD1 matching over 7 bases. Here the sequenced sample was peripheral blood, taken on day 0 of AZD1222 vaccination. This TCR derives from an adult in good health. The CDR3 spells CASSRTGSSDGGYTF. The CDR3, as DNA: TGTGCCAGTAGCCGGACAGGTTCATCGGATGGGGGCTACACCTTC.